The sequence of this T cell receptor beta chain was determined in a study of shared clonotypes between healthy human individuals. Overall study context: Per donor, three plates held CD4 naive cells, three held CD4 memory, two held CD8 naive and one held CD8 memory.

Findings and limits, study-wide: The naive CD4 repertoires of four donors were compared, and approximately 4.7% of clonotypes were shared.

The CDR3 is 12 residues long. In germline, CDR1 is ENHRY, CDR2 SYGVKD. V shed 6 bases and J shed 8 bases, with 11 bases lying between them. Regarding this clone: Its antigen is not known.

Authors' data handling: Filtering differed for immunoSEQ, which gave only junction sequences without quality scores. Assay: immunoSEQ multiplex PCR; the TCRdb copy retains only in-frame clones and omits some. From that table come the V and J calls and clone size; the DNA was used to work out D and trimming. The data contain more than 2,000,000 clones, approximately 93% of them singletons. V and J are TRBV10-3 and TRBJ2-1, with D tentatively TRBD1 or TRBD2 (6 bases each). The clonotype comes from a man aged 18-30 years in good health. Some clones in this sample may be carry-over from other donors' samples. Sample: naive CD4+ T cells from PBMCs. Subset specified: CD45RA+ positively selected. CDR3 in DNA: TGTGCCATCAGCGAGGGGGGACATGAGCAGTTCTTC. It codes for CAISEGGHEQFF.